Each of the 18 T cell receptor beta chains below was sequenced from the same sample in a study of CD8+CD57+ T cells in acquired aplastic anemia. The template used for profiling TCR beta VDJ and CDR3 was genomic DNA. TCRdb re-called the reads through MiXCR, storing one row per CDR3 protein. The profile shows more than 150,000 distinct CDR3 sequences, around half of them singletons. Sequencing involved patients with CD8+CD57+ cell expansion previously shown by flow cytometry. Sequenced: sorted CD4+, CD8+, or CD8+CD57+ T cells (not recorded which) from PBMCs. These receptors originate from a human donor with aplastic anemia.

This clonotype was observed a few times. V gene TRBV5-1 combines with J gene TRBJ2-1; unclear D gene. Germline V gene lookup returns CDR1 SGHRS and CDR2 YFSETQ. V gave up 2 bases and J gave up 8 bases, with 14 bases separating them. The CDR3 has 14 residues. The CDR3 bases are TGCGCCAGCAGCTTTGCATCGGGTAACGATGAGCAGTTCTTC. Protein: CASSFASGNDEQFF. The full variable domain, rest sourced from reference TRBV5-1 and TRBJ2-1, is KAGVTQTPRYLIKTRGQQVTLSCSPISGHRSVSWYQQTPGQGLQFLFEYFSETQRNKGNFPGRFSGRQFSNSRSEMNVSTLELGDSALYLCASSFASGNDEQFFGPGTRLTVL.

This clonotype was observed a single time. This sequence may be a read error, since a much larger clone differs from it by one base. A read error is likely, as this CDR3 ends without the conserved phenylalanine or tryptophan. This chain links TRBV20-1 with TRBJ2-7; TRBD2 aligns across 7 bases. Trimming took 0 bases from V and 7 from J; bases not matched to a gene: 9. The CDR3 length is 14 residues. CDR1 and CDR2 from the germline V gene are DFQATT and SNEGSKA (reference sequence). CDR3 DNA: TGCAGTGCTAGAGATCGGCGGCGGGAGTATGAGCAGTACCTC. Its protein is CSARDRRREYEQYL.

DNA for the CDR3: TGTGCCAGCAGCGCCGGGACTAGCGGGAGCACAGATACGCAGTATTTT. Translation: CASSAGTSGSTDTQYF. This chain links TRBV11-1 with TRBJ2-3, with TRBD2 identical over 12 bases. V dropped 5 bases and J dropped 0; count of bases not matched to a gene: 3. Germline V gives CDR1 SGHAT, CDR2 FQDESV (reference sequence). The CDR3 is made up of 16 amino acids.

There are many counts of this clonotype. This chain connects TRBV4-3 to TRBJ2-7; 9 positions agree with TRBD2. Germline loops: CDR1 LGHNA, CDR2 YSLEER. J was trimmed by 2 bases and V by 1 base; bases with no gene match: 9. The CDR3 spans 17 residues. The CDR3 loop is CASSQGYRAGGTYEQYF. CDR3 bases: TGCGCCAGCAGCCAAGGGTATCGAGCGGGAGGTACCTACGAGCAGTACTTC.

The J gene is TRBJ2-5, the V gene TRBV27, with D possibly TRBD2 on 6 matching bases. Trimming pared 3 bases from V and 7 bases from J, leaving 15 bases between. This CDR3 region has 14 residues. CDR1 MNHEY and CDR2 SMNVEV come from the germline V gene (reference sequence). In DNA form, the CDR3 reads TGTGCCAGCAGTTTCCTGGGACTCGGAGGGACCCAGTACTTC. Translating it yields CASSFLGLGGTQYF.

The rearrangement joins TRBV2 to TRBJ1-2, with 7 positions matching TRBD1. This CDR3 is 13 amino acids long. V was pared by 6 bases and J by 2 bases, with 3 bases of the junction left unmatched. Germline CDR1 reads SNHLY; CDR2 reads FYNNEI. The CDR3 sequence: CASSAGQNYGYTF. Here the CDR3 DNA reads TGTGCCAGCAGCGCGGGACAGAACTATGGCTACACCTTC.

This clonotype was counted many times. The V call is TRBV7-2, the J call TRBJ2-7; D is undetermined. The CDR3 extends over 12 amino acids. The V gene's germline CDR1 is SGHTA and CDR2 FQGNSA. Between the trimmed V and J ends, which lost 4 bases and 3 bases, there was a span of 7 bases. CDR3: CASSSSIYEQYF. CDR3 coding DNA: TGTGCCAGCAGCTCCTCCATCTACGAGCAGTACTTC. Together with reference TRBV7-2 and TRBJ2-7, the CDR3 gives the full variable domain: GAGVSQSPSNKVTEKGKDVELRCDPISGHTALYWYRQSLGQGLEFLIYFQGNSAPDKSGLPSDRFSAERTGGSVSTLTIQRTQQEDSAVYLCASSSSIYEQYFGPGTRLTVT.

This chain connects TRBV24-1 to TRBJ2-1, with D perhaps TRBD1 (5 bases). The CDR3 length is 15 residues. Germline CDR1 is KGHDR and CDR2 is SFDVKD. V shed 11 bases and J shed 0 bases, with 16 bases lying between them. This chain's CDR3 is CASSLQGSSYNEQFF. The CDR3 coding sequence is TGTGCCAGCTCCCTCCAGGGTAGCTCCTACAATGAGCAGTTCTTC.

The gene calls are TRBV15 and TRBJ2-5, with 11 bases lining up with TRBD1. The CDR3 has 16 residues. Trimming cost V 1 base and J 1 base; bases outside gene matches: 2. Germline CDR1 LNHNV, CDR2 YYDKDF (reference sequence). This CDR3 reads CATSRGGQGVQETQYF. The CDR3 DNA sequence: TGTGCCACCAGCAGAGGGGGACAGGGGGTCCAAGAGACCCAGTACTTC.

The rearrangement joins TRBV30 to TRBJ2-7; TRBD1 might be the D (6 bases). The V end lost 5 bases, the J end lost 1 base, and 12 bases lay between the germline ends. CDR3 length equals 13 residues. Germline CDR1 is GTSNPN and CDR2 is SVGIG (reference sequence). The CDR3 loop reads CAWELQGSYEQYF. The CDR3 DNA is TGTGCCTGGGAGCTACAGGGATCCTACGAGCAGTACTTC.

J is TRBJ1-1 and V is TRBV15, with D tentatively TRBD1 (5 bases). With 5 bases removed from V and 1 base from J, the gap between germline ends came to 11 bases. The length of the CDR3 is 14 residues. The germline CDR1 and CDR2 sequences are LNHNV and YYDKDF (reference sequence). CDR3 DNA: TGTGCCACCAGCCTACAGGACCCGAACACTGAAGCTTTCTTT. Amino acid sequence: CATSLQDPNTEAFF.

The chain couples TRBV11-2 to TRBJ2-7; the D gene is possibly TRBD2 (6 bases). Germline V gene data show CDR1 as SGHAT and CDR2 as FQNNGV. The CDR3 runs 16 residues. Trimming shortened V by 0 bases and J by 3 bases, and 15 bases separated the two germline ends. CDR3 sequence reads: CASSLDQVSGNYEQYF. CDR3 DNA sequence: TGTGCCAGCAGCTTAGATCAGGTTAGCGGTAACTACGAGCAGTACTTC.

The chain carries TRBV30 and TRBJ1-1; the D is unclear. CDR3 size: 14 residues. The germline V gene encodes CDR1 GTSNPN and CDR2 SVGIG (reference sequence). V was pared by 1 base and J by 4 bases, with 13 bases between. In DNA form, the CDR3 reads TGTGCCTGGAGTGCGCCACGGCACGGCACTGAAGCTTTCTTT. As protein: CAWSAPRHGTEAFF.

V and J are TRBV25-1 and TRBJ2-2; the match to TRBD2 covers 9 bases. Trimming at V came to 8 bases and at J to 0 bases, leaving 7 bases not matched to a gene. Germline V CDR1 and CDR2: MGHDK, SYGVNS. The CDR3 runs 16 residues. The CDR3 nucleotides are TGTGCCAGCCAAAAGCGGGGGGCCGCGAACACCGGGGAGCTGTTTTTT. Its protein is CASQKRGAANTGELFF.

The table lists this clonotype with many counts. V is TRBV7-3 and J is TRBJ2-7, with TRBD2 identical over 9 bases. The J segment lost 2 bases and the V segment lost 5 bases, leaving 7 bases of the junction unmatched. This CDR3 has 15 residues. Germline loops: CDR1 SGHTA, CDR2 FQGTGA. CDR3 amino acids: CASSIIAGAPYEQYF. CDR3 DNA sequence: TGTGCCAGCAGCATTATAGCGGGAGCCCCCTACGAGCAGTACTTC.

The chain recombines TRBV7-9 with TRBJ1-1; a weak D match, TRBD1 (5 bases). This CDR3 spans 16 amino acids. Trimming pared 8 bases from V and 3 bases from J, leaving 22 bases between. Germline CDR1 reads SEHNR; CDR2 reads FQNEAQ (reference sequence). The DNA of the CDR3 is TGTGCCAGCCGTTACGGGGACGTCTATGGCTACACTGAAGCTTTCTTT. Its protein is CASRYGDVYGYTEAFF.

This clonotype appeared many times. The chain links TRBV12-5 to TRBJ2-5; D may be TRBD1 or TRBD2 (5 bases each). The CDR3 totals 15 residues. V was pared by 7 bases and J by 4 bases, with 19 bases between. Germline V CDR1 and CDR2: LGHNT, FRNRAP. The chain's CDR3 is CASAFGTWGGETQYF. CDR3 DNA sequence: TGTGCTAGTGCTTTTGGGACCTGGGGTGGAGAGACCCAGTACTTC.

This clonotype has a handful of counts. The chain employs TRBV5-1 and TRBJ2-7, with TRBD2 matching 14 bases. V trimming: 4 bases; J trimming: 6 bases; junction bases outside the gene matches: 6. The germline CDR1 and CDR2 sequences are SGHRS and YFSETQ. The CDR3 is 15 residues long. CDR3 residues: CASSLGLAGALEQYF. The CDR3 DNA is TGCGCCAGCAGCCTGGGACTAGCGGGAGCTCTCGAGCAGTACTTC.